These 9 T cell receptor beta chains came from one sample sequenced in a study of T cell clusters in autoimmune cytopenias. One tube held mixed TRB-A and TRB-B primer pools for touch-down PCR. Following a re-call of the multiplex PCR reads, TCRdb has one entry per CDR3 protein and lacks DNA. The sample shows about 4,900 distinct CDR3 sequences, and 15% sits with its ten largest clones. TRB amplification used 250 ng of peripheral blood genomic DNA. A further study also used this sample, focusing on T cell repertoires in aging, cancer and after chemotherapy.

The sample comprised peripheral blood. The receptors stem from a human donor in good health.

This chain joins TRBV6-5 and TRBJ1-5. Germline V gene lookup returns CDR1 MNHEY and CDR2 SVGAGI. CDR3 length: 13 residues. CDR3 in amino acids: CASWWGRNQPQHF.

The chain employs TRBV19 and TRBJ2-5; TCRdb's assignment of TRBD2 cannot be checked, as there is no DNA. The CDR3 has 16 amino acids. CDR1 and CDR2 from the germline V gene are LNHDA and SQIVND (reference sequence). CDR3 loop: CASSTGLAGGQETQYF.

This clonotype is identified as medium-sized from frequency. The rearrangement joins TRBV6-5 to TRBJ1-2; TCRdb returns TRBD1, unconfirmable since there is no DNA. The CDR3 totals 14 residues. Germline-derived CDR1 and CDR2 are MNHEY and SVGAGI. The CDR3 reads CASSPQGQYYGYTF.

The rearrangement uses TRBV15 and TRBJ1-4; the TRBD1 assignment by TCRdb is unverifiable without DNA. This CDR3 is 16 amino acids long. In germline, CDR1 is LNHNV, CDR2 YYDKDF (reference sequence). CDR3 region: CATSSNYGGGNEKLFF.

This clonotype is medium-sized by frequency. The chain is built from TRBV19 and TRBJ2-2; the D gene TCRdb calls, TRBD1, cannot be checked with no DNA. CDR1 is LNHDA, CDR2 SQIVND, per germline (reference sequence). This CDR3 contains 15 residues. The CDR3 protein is CASTKGQGAGGELFF.

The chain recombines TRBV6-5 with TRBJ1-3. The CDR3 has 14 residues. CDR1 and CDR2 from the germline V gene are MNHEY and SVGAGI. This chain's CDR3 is CASSLAESGNTIYF.

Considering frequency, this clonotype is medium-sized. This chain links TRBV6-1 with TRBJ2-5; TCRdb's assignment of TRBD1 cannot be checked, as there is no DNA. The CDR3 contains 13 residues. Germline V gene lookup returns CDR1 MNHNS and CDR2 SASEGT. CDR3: CASSEDRGKTQYF.

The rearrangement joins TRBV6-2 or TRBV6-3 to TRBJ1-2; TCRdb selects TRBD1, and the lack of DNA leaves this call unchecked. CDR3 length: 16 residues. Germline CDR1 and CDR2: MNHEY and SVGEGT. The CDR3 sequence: CASSLMGGPGFYGYTF.

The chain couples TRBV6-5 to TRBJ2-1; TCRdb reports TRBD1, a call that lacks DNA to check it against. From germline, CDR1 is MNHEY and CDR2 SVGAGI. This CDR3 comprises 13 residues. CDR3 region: CASKGVSYNEQFF.